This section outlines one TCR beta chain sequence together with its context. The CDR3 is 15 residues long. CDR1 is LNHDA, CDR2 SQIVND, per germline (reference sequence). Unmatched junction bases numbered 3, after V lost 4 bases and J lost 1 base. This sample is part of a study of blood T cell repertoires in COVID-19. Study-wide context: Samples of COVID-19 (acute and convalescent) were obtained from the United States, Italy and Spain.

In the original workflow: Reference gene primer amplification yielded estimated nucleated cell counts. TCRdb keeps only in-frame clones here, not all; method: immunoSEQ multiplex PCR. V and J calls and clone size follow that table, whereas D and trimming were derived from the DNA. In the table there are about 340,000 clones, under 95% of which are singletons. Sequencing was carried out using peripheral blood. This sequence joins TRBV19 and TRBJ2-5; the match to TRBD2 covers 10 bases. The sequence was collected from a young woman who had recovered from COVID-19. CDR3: CASSRPSGGQETQYF. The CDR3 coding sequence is TGTGCCAGTAGTAGGCCTAGCGGGGGCCAAGAGACCCAGTACTTC.